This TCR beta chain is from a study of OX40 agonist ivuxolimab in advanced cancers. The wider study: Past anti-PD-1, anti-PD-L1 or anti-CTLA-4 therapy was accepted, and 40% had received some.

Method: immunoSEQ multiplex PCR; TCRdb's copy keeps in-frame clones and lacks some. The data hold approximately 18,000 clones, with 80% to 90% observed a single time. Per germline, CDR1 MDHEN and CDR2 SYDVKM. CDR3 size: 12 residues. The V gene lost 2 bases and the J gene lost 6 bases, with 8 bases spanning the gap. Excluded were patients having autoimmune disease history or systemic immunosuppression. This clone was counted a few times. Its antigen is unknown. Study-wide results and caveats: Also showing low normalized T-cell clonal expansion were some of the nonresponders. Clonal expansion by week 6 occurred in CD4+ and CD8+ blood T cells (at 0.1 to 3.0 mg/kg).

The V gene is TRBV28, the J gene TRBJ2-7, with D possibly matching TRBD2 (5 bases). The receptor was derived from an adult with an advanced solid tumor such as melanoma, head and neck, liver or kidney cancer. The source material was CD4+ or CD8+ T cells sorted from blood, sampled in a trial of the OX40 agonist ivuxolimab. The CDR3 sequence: CASSLLAPEQYF. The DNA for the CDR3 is TGTGCCAGCAGTTTACTAGCCCCCGAGCAGTACTTC. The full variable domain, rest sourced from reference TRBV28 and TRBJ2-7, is DVKVTQSSRYLVKRTGEKVFLECVQDMDHENMFWYRQDPGLGLRLIYFSYDVKMKEKGDIPEGYSVSREKKERFSLILESASTNQTSMYLCASSLLAPEQYFGPGTRLTVT.